This TCR beta chain was observed in a study of shared clonotypes between healthy human individuals. This clone was counted only a few times. This table comes from immunoSEQ multiplex PCR, and its TCRdb copy is limited to in-frame clones, with some not included. The sample yields 450,000 to 500,000 clones, more than 65% seen once. Donors comprised healthy HIV-negative adults lacking recent acute infections or vaccinations. The material sequenced was PBMCs. The clonotype was recovered from a woman in her thirties or forties in good health. Some clones in this sample may be carry-over from other donors' samples.

In DNA, the CDR3 is TGTGCCAGCATCGTTGGACGAGGAGTTTCTCAGCCCCAGCATTTT. Amino acid sequence: CASIVGRGVSQPQHF. The genes are TRBV11-2 and TRBJ1-5; D not resolved. There are 15 residues in the CDR3. Per the germline V gene, CDR1 is SGHAT and CDR2 is FQNNGV. Trimming removed 7 bases from V and 6 bases from J, with 19 bases in between.